This T cell receptor (beta chain) is drawn from a study of T cell responses to AZD1222 COVID-19 vaccine (dated by TCRdb to the early 2020s). In terms of the full investigation: A total of 233 trial participants underwent TCR sequencing, of whom 200 to 220 received two doses of AZD1222 and about 26 received two doses of the MenACWY control vaccine. Trial participants were enrolled by age into 18-55, 56-69 and 70-plus year subgroups, with around 150, 28 and 57 TCR-sequenced participants respectively.

Including cysteine and phenylalanine, the CDR3 has 15 amino acids. The DNA shown is the 45-base CDR3, in frame from base 1. CDR1 LNHNV and CDR2 YYDKDF are derived from the germline V gene (reference sequence). V loses 3 bases at its end and J loses 1 base; junction bases beyond the gene matches: 1. The time point label corresponds to: about 28 days (+/-7) after the second vaccine dose. AZD1222 recipients whose second dose came at about 4 weeks and those whose second dose came at about 12 weeks were combined into one group, since spike-specific TCR depth and breadth did not differ between the two schedules. Vaccinee samples came from UK trials COV001 and COV002, including a single-blind randomized controlled phase 2/3 trial of AZD1222 (ChAdOx1 nCoV-19) in healthy adults. Trial participant PBMC samples were collected at day 0 and day 28 after the second dose for TCRbeta chain sequencing. This clone has just one count. It has no known antigen specificity. It has no much larger one-base neighbor in the sample; base qualities were not kept. The sample carries other DNA sequences with the same CDR3.

The investigation overall reported the following: CD4 TCRs associated with the vaccine covered the entire spike protein, and the dominant responses were in regions 160-218 and 743-854. After two AZD1222 doses, both the breadth and the depth of spike-specific TCRs were significantly higher than at day 0 and than in MenACWY recipients. Nearly half of unique spike-specific TCRs reportedly recognized epitopes outside regions mutated in the B.1.351 and B.1.1.7 variants. Only five to seven AZD1222 recipients were SARS-CoV-2 seropositive at baseline, limiting conclusions about previously exposed vaccinees. Because no day 14 peak-response samples were available, the repertoires could be characterized only after the peak T cell response. In the small 56-69-year group, the increase in depth fell short of significance, most likely because of low power. Most participants were white British and females outnumbered males, and the authors suggested that clonal diversity may have been underestimated.

The CDR3 regions of human TCRbeta chains were analyzed by immunosequencing. As for the authors' bioinformatics: Repertoire TCRs were checked for matches against a reference library of SARS-CoV-2-specific TCRs that had been generated using the MIRA antigen-specificity platform. Breadth was defined as the fraction of unique TCRs that were SARS-CoV-2-associated. Depth was defined as the fraction of total T cells that were SARS-CoV-2-associated. Each spike-specific TCR was assigned to its reactive spike region and to a CD4 or CD8 class using the MIRA data. Log10-transformed breadth and depth values were compared by one-way ANOVA with Sidak's multiple comparisons tests. TCRdb provides this immuneACCESS table in a form limited to in-frame rearrangements. Some clones are lacking; in checked studies, under half of them reflect an unresolved V gene, and why the rest are absent is not known. That table furnishes V, J and clone size, whereas the DNA furnished D and trimming. The sample data list around 94,000 clones, and 85% of these were observed just once. Roughly 4.3% of the sample rests with the top ten.

This TCR came from an adult who received the AZD1222 COVID-19 vaccine. The sequence is built from TRBV15 and TRBJ2-2; the central 8 bases match TRBD1. The material was peripheral blood, obtained 28 days after the second AZD1222 dose. The CDR3 protein is CATSRGTGNTGELFF. Here is the DNA: TGTGCCACCAGCAGGGGGACAGGGAACACCGGGGAGCTGTTTTTT. Supplemented by the reference TRBV15 and TRBJ2-2 proteins around the CDR3, the complete variable domain is DAMVIQNPRYQVTQFGKPVTLSCSQTLNHNVMYWYQQKSSQAPKLLFHYYDKDFNNEADTPDNFQSRRPNTSFCFLDIRSPGLGDTAMYLCATSRGTGNTGELFFGEGSRLTVL.